These T cell receptor beta chains were read from a single sample in a study of blood T cell repertoires in COVID-19. Clones were sequenced by immunoSEQ multiplex PCR, and TCRdb holds only the in-frame ones, with some missing. The data show under 300,000 clones, with 79% seen just once and roughly 4% held by the top ten. Sample: peripheral blood. The receptors stem from a middle-aged woman with active or convalescent COVID-19. The CDR3 runs from the conserved cysteine through the conserved F or W.

v_gene | len | CDR3aa
TRBV19 | 16 | CASSTPLKSPPVTQYF
TRBV11-3 | 16 | CASSPGVAVNTGELFF
TRBV7-7 | 15 | CASSLARGSGETQYF
TRBV18 | 14 | CASSPGQGNTEAFF
TRBV11-3 | 15 | CASSLRGGDYNEQFF
TRBV6-4 | 16 | CASRDRGRLSNQPQHF
TRBV6-5 | 13 | CASSFMDNGELFF
TRBV27 | 13 | CASSSQGTSPLHF
TRBV5-5 | 14 | CASSLLRQGREQYF
TRBV4-2 | 14 | CASSQPRRKNIQYF
TRBV24-1 | 16 | CATSDTGTGGNQPQHF
TRBV9 | 13 | CASSQRVTDTQYF
TRBV30 | 15 | CAWSLRTGGFYGYTF
TRBV10-3 | 15 | CAISEGTGDTDTQYF
TRBV29-1 | 14 | CSARRGGAGNEQFF
TRBV7-3 | 15 | CASSPRGGFYNEQFF
TRBV7-6 | 15 | CASSPRTGAARGYTF
TRBV29-1 | 15 | CSAMKDTGGGEKLFF
TRBV7-9 | 14 | CASSPSEGRQPQHF
TRBV18 | 16 | CASSPTTGQINQPQHF